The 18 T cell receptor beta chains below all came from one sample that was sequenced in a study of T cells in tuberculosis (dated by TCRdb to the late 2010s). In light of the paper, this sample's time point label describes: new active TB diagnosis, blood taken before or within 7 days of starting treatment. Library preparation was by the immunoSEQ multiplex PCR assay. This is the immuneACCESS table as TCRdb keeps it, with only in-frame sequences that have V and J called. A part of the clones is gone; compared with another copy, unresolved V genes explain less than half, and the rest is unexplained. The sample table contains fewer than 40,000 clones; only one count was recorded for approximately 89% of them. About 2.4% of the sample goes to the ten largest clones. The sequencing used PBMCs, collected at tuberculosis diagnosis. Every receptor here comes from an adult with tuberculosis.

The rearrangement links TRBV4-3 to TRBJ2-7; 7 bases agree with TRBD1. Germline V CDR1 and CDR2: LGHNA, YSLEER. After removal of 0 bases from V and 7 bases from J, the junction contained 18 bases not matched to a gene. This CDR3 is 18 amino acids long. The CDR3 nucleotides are TGCGCCAGCAGCCAAGACTATGGAGAGGAATTGACAGGGTGGGAGCAGTACTTC. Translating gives CASSQDYGEELTGWEQYF.

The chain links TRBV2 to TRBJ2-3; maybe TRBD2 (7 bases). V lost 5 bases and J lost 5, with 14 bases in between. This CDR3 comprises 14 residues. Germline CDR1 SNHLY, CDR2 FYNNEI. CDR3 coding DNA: TGTGCCAGCAGTATGGGGGGGGCCCGAGATACGCAGTATTTT. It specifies CASSMGGARDTQYF.

CDR3 in amino acids: CAWEPWAGTEAFF. The CDR3 DNA is TGTGCCTGGGAGCCATGGGCGGGCACTGAAGCTTTCTTT. The J gene is TRBJ1-1, the V gene TRBV30; no clear D. Trimming left V 5 bases short and J 4 bases short, with 14 bases between. The CDR3 loop spans 13 amino acids. Germline V gene lookup returns CDR1 GTSNPN and CDR2 SVGIG (reference sequence).

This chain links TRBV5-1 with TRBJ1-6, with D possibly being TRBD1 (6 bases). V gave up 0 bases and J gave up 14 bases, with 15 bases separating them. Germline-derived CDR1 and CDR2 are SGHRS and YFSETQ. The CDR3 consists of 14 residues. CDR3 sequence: CASSLGQDGLSLHF. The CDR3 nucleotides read TGCGCCAGCAGCTTGGGACAGGACGGTCTATCCCTCCACTTT.

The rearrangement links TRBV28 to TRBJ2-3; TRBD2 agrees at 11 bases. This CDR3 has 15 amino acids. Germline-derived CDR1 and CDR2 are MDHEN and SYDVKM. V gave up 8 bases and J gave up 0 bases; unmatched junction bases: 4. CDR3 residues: CASGRLAGSTDTQYF. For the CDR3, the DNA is TGTGCCAGCGGTAGACTAGCGGGGAGCACAGATACGCAGTATTTT.

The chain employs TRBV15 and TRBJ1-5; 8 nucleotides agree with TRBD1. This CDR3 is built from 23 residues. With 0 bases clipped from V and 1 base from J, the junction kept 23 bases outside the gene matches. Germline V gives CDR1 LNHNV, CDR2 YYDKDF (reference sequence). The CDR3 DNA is TGTGCCACCAGCAGAGATAGCGGAGTCCTGGACAGGGAAGAGGGGGTGAGCAATCAGCCCCAGCATTTT. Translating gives CATSRDSGVLDREEGVSNQPQHF.

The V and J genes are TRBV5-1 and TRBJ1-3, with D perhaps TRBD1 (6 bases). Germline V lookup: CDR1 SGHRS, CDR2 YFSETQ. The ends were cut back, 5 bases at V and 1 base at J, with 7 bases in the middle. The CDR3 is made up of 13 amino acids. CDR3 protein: CASRDSSGNTIYF. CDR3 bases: TGCGCCAGCAGGGACAGTTCTGGAAACACCATATATTTT.

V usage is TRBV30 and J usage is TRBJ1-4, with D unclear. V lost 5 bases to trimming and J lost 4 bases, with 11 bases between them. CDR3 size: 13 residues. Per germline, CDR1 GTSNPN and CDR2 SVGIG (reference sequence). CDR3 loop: CAWVPASNEKLFF. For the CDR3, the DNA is TGTGCCTGGGTCCCAGCGAGTAATGAAAAACTGTTTTTT. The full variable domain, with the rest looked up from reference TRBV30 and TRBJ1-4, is SQTIHQWPATLVQPVGSPLSLECTVEGTSNPNLYWYRQAAGRGLQLLFYSVGIGQISSEVPQNLSASRPQDRQFILSSKKLLLSDSGFYLCAWVPASNEKLFFGSGTQLSVL.

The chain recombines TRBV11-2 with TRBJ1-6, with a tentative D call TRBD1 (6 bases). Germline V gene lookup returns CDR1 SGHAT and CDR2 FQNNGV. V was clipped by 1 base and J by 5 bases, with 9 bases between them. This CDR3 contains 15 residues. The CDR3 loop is CASSLVQGNNSPLHF. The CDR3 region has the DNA TGTGCCAGCAGCTTAGTACAGGGAAATAATTCACCCCTCCACTTT.

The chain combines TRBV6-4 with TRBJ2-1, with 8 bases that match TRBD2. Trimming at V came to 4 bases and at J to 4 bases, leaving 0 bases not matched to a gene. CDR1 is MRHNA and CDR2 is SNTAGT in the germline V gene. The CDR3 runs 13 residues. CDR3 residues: CASSASGYNEQFF. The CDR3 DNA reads TGTGCCAGCAGTGCTAGCGGGTACAATGAGCAGTTCTTC.

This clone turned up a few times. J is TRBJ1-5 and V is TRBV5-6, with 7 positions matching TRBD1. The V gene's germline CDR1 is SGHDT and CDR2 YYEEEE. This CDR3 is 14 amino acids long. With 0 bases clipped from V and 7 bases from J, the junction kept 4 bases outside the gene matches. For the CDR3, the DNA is TGTGCCAGCAGCTTGGAGGGGGCAGGGCAGCCCCAGCATTTT. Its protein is CASSLEGAGQPQHF.

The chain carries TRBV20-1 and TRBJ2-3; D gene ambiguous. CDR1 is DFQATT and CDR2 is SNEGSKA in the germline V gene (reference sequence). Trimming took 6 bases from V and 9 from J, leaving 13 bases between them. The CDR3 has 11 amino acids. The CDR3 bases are TGCAGTGCGGGCCTTATATCCACGCAGTATTTT. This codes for CSAGLISTQYF.

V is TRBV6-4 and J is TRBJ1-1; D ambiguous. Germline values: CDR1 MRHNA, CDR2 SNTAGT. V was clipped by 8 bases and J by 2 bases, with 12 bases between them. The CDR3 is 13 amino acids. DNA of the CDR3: TGTGCCAGCTCCAACAGCCGAAACACTGAAGCTTTCTTT. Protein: CASSNSRNTEAFF.

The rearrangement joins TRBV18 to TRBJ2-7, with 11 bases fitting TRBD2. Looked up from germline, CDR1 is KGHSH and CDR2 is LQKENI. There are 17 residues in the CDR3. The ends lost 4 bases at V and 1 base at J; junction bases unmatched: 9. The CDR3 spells CASSRSASGGKSYEQYF. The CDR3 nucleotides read TGTGCCAGCTCACGGTCGGCTAGCGGGGGGAAATCCTACGAGCAGTACTTC.

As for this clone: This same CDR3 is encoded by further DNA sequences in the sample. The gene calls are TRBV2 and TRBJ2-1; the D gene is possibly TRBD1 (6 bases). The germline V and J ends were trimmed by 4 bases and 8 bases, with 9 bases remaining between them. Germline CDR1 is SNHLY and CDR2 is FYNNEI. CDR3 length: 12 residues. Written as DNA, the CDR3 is TGTGCCAGCAGTGGGGACATCGATGAGCAGTTCTTC. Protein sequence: CASSGDIDEQFF. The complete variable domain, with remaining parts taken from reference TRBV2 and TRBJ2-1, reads EPEVTQTPSHQVTQMGQEVILRCVPISNHLYFYWYRQILGQKVEFLVSFYNNEISEKSEIFDDQFSVERPDGSNFTLKIRSTKLEDSAMYFCASSGDIDEQFFGPGTRLTVL.

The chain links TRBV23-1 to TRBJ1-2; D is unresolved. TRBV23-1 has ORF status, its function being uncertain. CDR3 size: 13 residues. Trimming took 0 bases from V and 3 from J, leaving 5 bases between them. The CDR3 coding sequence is TGCGCCAGCAGTCAATCCGAGGACTATGGCTACACCTTC. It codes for CASSQSEDYGYTF.

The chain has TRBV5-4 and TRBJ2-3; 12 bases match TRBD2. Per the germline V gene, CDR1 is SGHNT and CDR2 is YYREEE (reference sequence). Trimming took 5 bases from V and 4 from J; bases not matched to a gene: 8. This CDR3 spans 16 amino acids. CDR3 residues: CASSAASGGAPDTQYF. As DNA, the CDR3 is TGTGCCAGCAGTGCGGCTAGCGGGGGGGCCCCAGATACGCAGTATTTT.

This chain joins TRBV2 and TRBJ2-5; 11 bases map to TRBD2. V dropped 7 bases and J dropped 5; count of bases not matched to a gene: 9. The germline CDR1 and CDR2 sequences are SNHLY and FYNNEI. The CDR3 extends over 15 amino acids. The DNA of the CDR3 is TGTGCCAGCACCCCCACCGGGACTAGCGGTGAGACCCAGTACTTC. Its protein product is CASTPTGTSGETQYF.